The clone carrying this T cell receptor beta chain was seen ten or more times. 5'RACE with 10-nucleotide random UMIs produced the cDNA. MiXCR, applied by TCRdb to the 5' RACE reads, yields one record per CDR3 protein. The table has 25,000 to 35,000 distinct CDR3 sequences, roughly 3.7% seen once. These data originate in a study of neurological immune-mediated disorders. V lost 3 bases, J lost 8 bases, and 7 bases stayed unmatched. The CDR3 consists of 14 residues. Germline V gives CDR1 MGHRA, CDR2 YSYEKL. This chain uses TRBV4-1 with TRBJ1-5; 7 nucleotides match TRBD1. Sequencing input: CD4+ T cells from blood. This sequence originates from a woman aged 40 to 55 in good health. CDR3 region: CASSHRTGNKPQHF. The CDR3 DNA is TGCGCCAGCAGCCACCGGACAGGCAACAAGCCCCAGCATTTT.